This T cell receptor beta chain stems from a study of T cell responses to AZD1222 COVID-19 vaccine. The V end was cut by 4 bases, the J end by 4 bases, with 15 bases between. The length of the CDR3 is 14 residues. Germline V gene sequence: CDR1 SGHDT, CDR2 YYEEEE. Using immunoSEQ multiplex PCR, the repertoire was profiled, and TCRdb retains in-frame clones only, with some absent. The sample shows about 100,000 clones, approximately 87% of them seen only once. Source: peripheral blood, taken on day 0 of AZD1222 vaccination. V and J are TRBV5-6 and TRBJ2-7, with a tentative D call TRBD1 (6 bases). This TCR came from an adult in good health. CDR3 in amino acids: CASSPRARGYEQYF. As DNA, the CDR3 is TGTGCCAGCAGCCCTCGGGCCAGGGGATACGAGCAGTACTTC.